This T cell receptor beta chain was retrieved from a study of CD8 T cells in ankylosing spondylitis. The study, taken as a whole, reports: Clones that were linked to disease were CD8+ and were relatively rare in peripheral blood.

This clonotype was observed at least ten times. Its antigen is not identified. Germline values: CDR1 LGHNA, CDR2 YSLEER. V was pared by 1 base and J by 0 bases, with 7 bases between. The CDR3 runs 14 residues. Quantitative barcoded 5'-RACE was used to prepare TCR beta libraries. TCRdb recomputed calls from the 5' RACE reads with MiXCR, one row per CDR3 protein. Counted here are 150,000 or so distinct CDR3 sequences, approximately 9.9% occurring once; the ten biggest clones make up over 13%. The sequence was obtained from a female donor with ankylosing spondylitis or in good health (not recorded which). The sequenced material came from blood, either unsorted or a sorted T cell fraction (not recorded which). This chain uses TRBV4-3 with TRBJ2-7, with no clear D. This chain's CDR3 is CASSQVYTSYEQYF. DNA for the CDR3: TGCGCCAGCAGCCAAGTGTACACCTCCTACGAGCAGTACTTC.